One sample yielded the 18 T cell receptor beta chains listed below, sequenced in a study of T-cell reconstitution after alpha-beta-depleted transplantation in children. TCRbeta library preparation incorporated unique molecular identifiers. TCRdb re-called the PCR reads with MiXCR, one entry per CDR3 protein. Of 200,000 to 250,000 distinct CDR3 sequences listed, approximately 10% were seen once; the top ten hold approximately 30%. The sequenced sample was PBMCs, obtained before TCRalphabeta/CD19-depleted stem cell transplant. The receptors come from a child younger than two with acute myeloid leukemia, due to receive a stem cell transplant.

There are many counts of this clonotype. V usage is TRBV5-1 and J usage is TRBJ2-3, with TRBD1 matching 7 bases. The V segment lost 0 bases and the J segment 0 bases; nucleotides outside the gene matches: 7. The CDR3 is 17 amino acids. CDR1 is SGHRS, CDR2 YFSETQ, per germline. CDR3 protein: CASSLADRVKSTDTQYF. In nucleotides, the CDR3 is TGCGCCAGCAGCTTGGCTGACAGGGTGAAGAGCACAGATACGCAGTATTTT.

This clonotype showed up many times. The chain uses TRBV3-1 and TRBJ1-2; D not resolved. Per germline, CDR1 LGHDT and CDR2 YNNKEL (reference sequence). CDR3 size: 16 residues. V lost 2 bases and J 2 bases, leaving 15 bases between the germline ends. CDR3 region: CASSQMLGGKNYGYTF. In DNA form, the CDR3 reads TGTGCCAGCAGCCAAATGTTAGGAGGGAAGAACTATGGCTACACCTTC.

This sequence joins TRBV6-5 and TRBJ2-2; 7 nucleotides agree with TRBD1. Germline V gene sequence: CDR1 MNHEY, CDR2 SVGAGI. V shed 4 bases, J shed 2 bases, and the junction held 7 bases outside the gene matches. The length of the CDR3 is 16 residues. CDR3 nucleotides: TGTGCCAGCAGTTCTCTCGGGACAGCCAACACCGGGGAGCTGTTTTTT. Amino acid sequence: CASSSLGTANTGELFF.

At least ten counts were recorded for this clonotype. The chain recombines TRBV7-2 with TRBJ2-7, with 9 bases fitting TRBD1. Germline V gene sequence: CDR1 SGHTA, CDR2 FQGNSA. Trimming at V came to 5 bases and at J to 6 bases, leaving 5 bases not matched to a gene. The CDR3 extends over 13 amino acids. DNA for the CDR3: TGTGCCAGCAGCACCGACAGGGGGGCCGAGCAGTACTTC. This encodes CASSTDRGAEQYF.

Many counts were recorded for this clonotype. The chain has TRBV20-1 and TRBJ2-7; 11 positions match TRBD2. CDR1 and CDR2 from the germline V gene are DFQATT and SNEGSKA (reference sequence). V lost 2 bases and J lost 4; bases outside the gene matches: 7. This CDR3 spans 15 amino acids. The CDR3 sequence: CSARPTSGNSYEQYF. The CDR3 DNA sequence: TGCAGTGCTAGACCGACTAGCGGGAATTCTTACGAGCAGTACTTC.

Ten or more counts support this clonotype. The chain has TRBV29-1 and TRBJ1-1; 7 bases map to TRBD1. CDR1 SQVTM and CDR2 ANQGSEA come from the germline V gene. The CDR3 is 15 residues long. As DNA, the CDR3 is TGCAGTTACAGGGGCCCTGACCCTATGAACACTGAAGCTTTCTTT. Translating gives CSYRGPDPMNTEAFF.

As to this clonotype: A much larger clone lies one base from this, so it may be a read error. The chain carries TRBV20-1 and TRBJ2-1; D tentatively fits TRBD1 or TRBD2 (5 bases each). Per the germline V gene, CDR1 is DFQATT and CDR2 is SNEGSKA (reference sequence). This CDR3 is 14 amino acids long. The CDR3 loop is CSAKIAGQGDEQLF. Here the CDR3 DNA reads TGCAGTGCCAAGATTGCCGGCCAGGGAGATGAGCAGCTCTTC.

This clonotype was detected ten times or more. CDR3: CVREADYGYTF. CDR3 DNA sequence: TGCGTCAGGGAGGCGGACTATGGCTACACCTTC. V and J are TRBV4-3 and TRBJ1-2, with D possibly TRBD1 on 5 matching bases. CDR1 and CDR2 (germline): LGHNA, YSLEER. The CDR3 covers 11 residues.

This clonotype was seen at least ten times. Here the CDR3 DNA reads TGTGCCAGCAGTTTACTAAGCGGGAGAGGCGACGAGCAGTACTTC. Residues: CASSLLSGRGDEQYF. This sequence joins TRBV12-3 or TRBV12-4 and TRBJ2-7, with 8 bases identical to TRBD2. V shed 2 bases, J shed 5 bases, and the junction held 8 bases outside the gene matches. This CDR3 spans 15 amino acids.

At least ten counts were recorded for this clonotype. This chain connects TRBV12-3 or TRBV12-4 to TRBJ2-3; D is ambiguous. The CDR3 is 14 amino acids. The V and J ends lost 1 base and 7 bases respectively, with 12 bases between them. CDR3 sequence (DNA): TGTGCCAGCAGTTTAGACCCCGGCCCCAATACGCAGTATTTT. This sequence encodes CASSLDPGPNTQYF.

V is TRBV11-3 and J is TRBJ2-1, with D hard to call. The CDR3 totals 14 residues. Germline V lookup: CDR1 SGHNT, CDR2 YENEEA. V gave up 1 base and J gave up 5 bases, with 9 bases separating them. CDR3 amino acids: CASSLVSANNEQFF. The DNA for the CDR3 is TGTGCCAGCAGCTTAGTAAGCGCTAACAATGAGCAGTTCTTC.

This clonotype was picked up many times. The chain recombines TRBV5-1 with TRBJ2-4; TRBD1 aligns across 7 bases. This CDR3 has 13 amino acids. V trimming: 0 bases; J trimming: 8 bases; junction bases outside the gene matches: 2. Germline values: CDR1 SGHRS, CDR2 YFSETQ. CDR3 sequence: CASSLDQGDIQYF. CDR3 sequence (DNA): TGCGCCAGCAGCTTGGATCAGGGGGACATTCAGTACTTC.

The table lists this clonotype with many counts. The chain joins TRBV18 to TRBJ2-2; D may be TRBD1 or TRBD2 (5 bases each). CDR1 KGHSH and CDR2 LQKENI come from the germline V gene. The CDR3 contains 18 residues. Trimming shortened V by 0 bases and J by 4 bases, and 18 bases separated the two germline ends. The DNA for the CDR3 is TGTGCCAGCTCACCACCGATGGGGGAAGCTGTTACCACCGGGGAGCTGTTTTTT. Translated, it gives CASSPPMGEAVTTGELFF. The full variable domain, rest sourced from reference TRBV18 and TRBJ2-2, is NAGVMQNPRHLVRRRGQEARLRCSPMKGHSHVYWYRQLPEEGLKFMVYLQKENIIDESGMPKERFSAEFPKEGPSILRIQQVVRGDSAAYFCASSPPMGEAVTTGELFFGEGSRLTVL.

This clonotype came up many times. The rearrangement uses TRBV7-2 and TRBJ2-2; 13 nucleotides agree with TRBD2. This CDR3 spans 15 amino acids. Germline lookup yields CDR1 SGHTA and CDR2 FQGNSA. V trimming: 5 bases; J trimming: 10 bases; junction bases outside the gene matches: 7. CDR3 region: CASSHGLAGDEELFF. CDR3 bases: TGTGCCAGCAGCCACGGACTAGCGGGAGACGAGGAGCTGTTTTTT.

The table lists this clonotype with many counts. The rearrangement uses TRBV5-1 and TRBJ1-2; D is unclear. The V end was cut by 0 bases, the J end by 2 bases, with 11 bases between. This CDR3 region has 15 residues. The V gene's germline CDR1 is SGHRS and CDR2 YFSETQ. In DNA form, the CDR3 reads TGCGCCAGCAGCTTGGGGCCGAGTTCGAACTATGGCTACACCTTC. It codes for CASSLGPSSNYGYTF.

Regarding this clonotype: It may be a read error: a sequence one base away is much more abundant. This chain joins TRBV6-2 or TRBV6-3 and TRBJ1-1, with 9 bases matching TRBD1. Germline V CDR1 and CDR2: MNHEY, SVGEGT. V shed 8 bases, J shed 5 bases, and the junction held 12 bases outside the gene matches. The CDR3 contains 15 residues. CDR3 DNA: TGTGCCAGCGGTTCCTCCCCGGACAGGGGTACTGAAGCTTTCTTT. Protein sequence: CASGSSPDRGTEAFF.

This clonotype was seen many times. The CDR3 DNA reads as TGTGCCAGCAGTTTGCTACCGGGACAGCAGTACTTC. This sequence encodes CASSLLPGQQYF. The rearrangement joins TRBV28 to TRBJ2-7; D assignment may be TRBD1 or TRBD2 (5 bases each). V lost 3 bases, J lost 8 bases, and 11 bases lay in between. The CDR3 is made up of 12 amino acids. Germline V CDR1 and CDR2: MDHEN, SYDVKM. Full variable domain (rest looked up from reference TRBV28 and TRBJ2-7): DVKVTQSSRYLVKRTGEKVFLECVQDMDHENMFWYRQDPGLGLRLIYFSYDVKMKEKGDIPEGYSVSREKKERFSLILESASTNQTSMYLCASSLLPGQQYFGPGTRLTVT.

This clonotype has ten or more counts. This chain links TRBV20-1 with TRBJ2-1, with D hard to call. The CDR3 runs to 16 residues. The V end lost 0 bases, the J end lost 3 bases, and 15 bases lay between the germline ends. Looked up from germline, CDR1 is DFQATT and CDR2 is SNEGSKA (reference sequence). CDR3 bases: TGCAGTGCTAGAGATCTGGTAGCCCCTAACTACAATGAGCAGTTCTTC. Translating it yields CSARDLVAPNYNEQFF.